This T cell receptor (beta chain) was recorded in a study of Ad26.COV2.S vaccination and SARS-CoV-2 variants. Study-wide background: By the intramuscular route, Ad26.COV2.S was given once, or twice 56 days apart.

The table came from immunoSEQ multiplex PCR; TCRdb's copy has only in-frame clones and leaves some out. The sample consists of 350,000 to 500,000 clones, roughly 90% of them appearing once. The CDR3 covers 11 residues. Trimming took 0 bases from V and 5 from J, leaving 4 bases between them. The germline gives CDR1 DFQATT, CDR2 SNEGSKA (reference sequence). Study-level points and caveats: CD8+ and CD4+ T cells specific for spike reportedly responded with substantial breadth after vaccination. For non-spike TCRs, breadth in vaccine recipients resembled that in placebo recipients.

The treatment is: about 20 received Ad26.COV2.S at low or high dose, single or two shots; about 5 received placebo; per-sample allocation not given. Samples came from day 63 after the first vaccine or placebo injection. A Boston donor was an adult aged 18-55 years. This clone is a singleton in its sample. As yet, its antigen is unknown. The specimen was peripheral blood, collected in a trial of Ad26.COV2.S vaccine versus placebo. V usage is TRBV20-1 and J usage is TRBJ2-5, with D hard to call. The sequence was collected from a person between 18 and 65 years old who received the Ad26.COV2.S COVID-19 vaccine or a placebo. The CDR3 sequence is CSAREYETQYF. DNA for the CDR3: TGCAGTGCTAGAGAGTATGAGACCCAGTACTTC.